The present entry profiles one T cell receptor beta chain with its context. The germline gene is not matched at one end of the junction; a read error may be the cause. The genes are named according to mouse. The read is 1 residue too short to cover the CDR3 end, so that end is filled in from the germline J gene. The data originate from a study of tissue T cells after allogeneic stem cell transplantation. Germline loops: CDR1 NNHDY, CDR2 SYVADS. The CDR3 length is 14 residues. The sample's time point: mouse harvest day 7 after allogeneic transplant. The graft held 10^6 splenic CD5+ T cells and 10^7 T-cell-depleted bone marrow cells. Repertoires were generated with immunoSEQ multiplex PCR, while TCRdb's copy carries only in-frame clones and drops some. The sample lists approximately 8,000 clones, under 50% occurring once.

This chain connects TRBV13-3 to TRBJ2-7; 8 positions agree with TRBD2. The sequencing input was gut tissue. This receptor was taken from a female BALB/c mouse given C57BL/6 T cells with graft-versus-host disease after an allogeneic hematopoietic cell transplant. The CDR3 loop reads CASGDALGGYEQYF. Incomplete CDR3 DNA: TGTGCCAGCGGTGATGCCCTGGGGGGTTATGAACAGTAC.